This T cell receptor (beta chain) was identified in a study of shared clonotypes between healthy human individuals. About the study: Sampling drew on donors who were a couple of women and a few men aged 18 to 49. CD4 naive and memory got three plates each, CD8 naive two, CD8 memory one. Whole-study findings and limits: Larger estimated richness was generally seen in naive subsets than in memory subsets.

Regarding this clone: Its antigen is not identified.

The CDR3 length is 15 residues. V was pared by 0 bases and J by 6 bases, with 7 bases of the junction left unmatched. Germline CDR1 and CDR2: SGDLS and YYNGEE. Generated by immunoSEQ multiplex PCR, the TCRdb table keeps only in-frame clones and is missing some. The sample contains approximately 840,000 clones, 96% of which appear only once. CD45RO-negative, CCR7-selected cells formed the naive CD8 fraction, which excluded terminally differentiated effector memory CD45RA+ cells. All the donors were Caucasian adults who lived in Nashville, Tennessee. This rearrangement joins TRBV9 to TRBJ1-1; 8 positions agree with TRBD1. Source material: naive CD8+ T cells sorted from blood. This TCR derives from a young man in good health. CDR3 nucleotides: TGTGCCAGCAGCGTAGGGGAGGACAGGGCCTCTGAAGCTTTCTTT. Amino acids: CASSVGEDRASEAFF. The full variable domain, in which reference TRBV9 and TRBJ1-1 provide the parts outside the CDR3, is DSGVTQTPKHLITATGQRVTLRCSPRSGDLSVYWYQQSLDQGLQFLIQYYNGEERAKGNILERFSAQQFPDLHSELNLSSLELGDSALYFCASSVGEDRASEAFFGQGTRLTVV.